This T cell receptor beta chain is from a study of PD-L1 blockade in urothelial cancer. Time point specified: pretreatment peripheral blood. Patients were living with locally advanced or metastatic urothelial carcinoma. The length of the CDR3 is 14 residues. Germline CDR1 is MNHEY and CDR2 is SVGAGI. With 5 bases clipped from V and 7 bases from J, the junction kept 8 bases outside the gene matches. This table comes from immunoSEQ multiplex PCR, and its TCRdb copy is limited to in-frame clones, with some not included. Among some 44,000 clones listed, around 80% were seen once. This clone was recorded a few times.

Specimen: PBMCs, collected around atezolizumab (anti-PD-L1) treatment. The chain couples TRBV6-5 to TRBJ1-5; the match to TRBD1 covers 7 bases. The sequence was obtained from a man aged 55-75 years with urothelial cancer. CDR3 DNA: TGTGCCAGCAGTCCGCAGGGGGTGTTCCAGCCCCAGCATTTT. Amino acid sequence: CASSPQGVFQPQHF.